These T cell receptor beta chains were read from a single sample in a study of beta chain features in type 1 diabetes. The protocol was immunoSEQ multiplex PCR, while the TCRdb copy is restricted to in-frame clones and leaves out a portion. The data hold approximately 240,000 clones, with about a sixth observed a single time. Sample: naive CD4+ T cells from blood. The receptor set was obtained from a man aged 25-45 years with type 1 diabetes. Each CDR3 is given with its conserved first and last residue. The D gene is left open where the match is weak. A row's size may be missing; if present it is once, few, many or a size class.

clone_size j_call d_call v_call cdr3_aa cdr3_nt
NA TRBJ2-1 TRBD1 TRBV28 CASSPQGRSYNEQFF TGTGCCAGCAGTCCACAGGGGCGCTCCTACAATGAGCAGTTCTTC
few TRBJ2-5 NA TRBV4-1 CASSQVPGYQETQYF TGCGCCAGCAGCCAAGTTCCGGGGTACCAAGAGACCCAGTACTTC
NA TRBJ1-5 NA TRBV30 CAWSSGISNQPQHF TGTGCCTGGAGTTCGGGTATCAGCAATCAGCCCCAGCATTTT
few TRBJ2-1 NA TRBV20-1 CSASLAGEQFF TGCAGTGCCTCTCTAGCAGGCGAGCAGTTCTTC
NA TRBJ2-7 TRBD1 TRBV28 CASTRGTGSYEQYF TGTGCCAGCACCCGGGGGACAGGATCTTACGAGCAGTACTTC
few TRBJ2-1 TRBD1 TRBV27 CASSLSDRGREQFF TGTGCCAGCAGTCTTTCAGACAGGGGTCGGGAGCAGTTCTTC
few TRBJ2-7 NA TRBV30 CAWSRRDYEQYF TGTGCCTGGAGTCGCAGGGACTACGAGCAGTACTTC
few TRBJ1-4 NA TRBV7-2 CASSFGLVYRELFF TGTGCCAGCAGCTTCGGACTGGTTTATCGAGAACTGTTTTTT
NA TRBJ2-1 NA TRBV30 CAWSLPNEQFF TGTGCCTGGAGTCTCCCGAATGAGCAGTTCTTC
NA TRBJ1-1 NA TRBV29-1 CSVAPKYGNTEAFF TGCAGCGTTGCCCCAAAGTATGGGAACACTGAAGCTTTCTTT
NA TRBJ2-3 NA TRBV6-4 CASSDSGAGSTDTQYF TGTGCCAGCAGTGACTCCGGGGCGGGAAGCACAGATACGCAGTATTTT
NA TRBJ2-5 NA TRBV30 CAWTGFETQYF TGTGCCTGGACTGGGTTTGAGACCCAGTACTTC
few TRBJ1-5 NA TRBV30 CAWTGTFGQPQHF TGTGCCTGGACAGGCACCTTCGGACAGCCCCAGCATTTT
few TRBJ2-7 NA TRBV20-1 CSALWGYEQYF TGCAGTGCCCTTTGGGGCTACGAGCAGTACTTC
NA TRBJ2-1 TRBD2 TRBV4-1 CASSQFSGTSGNEQFF TGCGCCAGCAGCCAGTTTTCCGGGACTAGCGGGAATGAGCAGTTCTTC
NA TRBJ1-2 NA TRBV29-1 CSVEQGRPTNYGYTF TGCAGCGTTGAACAGGGCAGGCCGACTAACTATGGCTACACCTTC
NA TRBJ1-2 NA TRBV7-9 CASSSPRLQSYTF TGTGCCAGCAGCTCCCCTCGCTTACAGAGCTACACCTTC
NA TRBJ2-1 NA TRBV5-4 CASSRTIMGAEQFF TGTGCCAGCAGCCGGACTATAATGGGGGCGGAGCAGTTCTTC
few TRBJ2-1 TRBD2 TRBV7-9 CASSVPGLAGNNEQFF TGTGCCAGCAGCGTACCGGGGCTAGCGGGAAACAATGAGCAGTTCTTC
few TRBJ1-1 TRBD1 TRBV27 CASSPNRGQGNTEAFF TGTGCCAGCAGCCCTAACAGGGGGCAAGGGAACACTGAAGCTTTCTTT
NA TRBJ2-3 NA TRBV27 CASSGRGFTDTQYF TGTGCCAGCAGCGGAAGAGGATTCACAGATACGCAGTATTTT
few TRBJ2-7 NA TRBV23-1 CASSRPKGLCSYEQYF TGCGCCAGCAGTCGCCCAAAGGGGCTGTGCTCCTACGAGCAGTACTTC
NA TRBJ2-4 NA TRBV9 CASSVLGIPKNIQYF TGTGCCAGCAGCGTACTTGGGATCCCCAAAAACATTCAGTACTTC
NA TRBJ2-1 NA TRBV15 CATSRGGSKEQFF TGTGCCACCAGCAGAGGAGGTAGCAAGGAGCAGTTCTTC
NA TRBJ2-7 NA TRBV29-1 CSVEVQVDGEQYF TGCAGCGTTGAAGTACAGGTTGACGGGGAGCAGTACTTC
few TRBJ2-5 NA TRBV27 CASSSPSSGAQYF TGTGCCAGCAGTTCCCCTTCATCGGGGGCCCAGTACTTC
NA TRBJ2-3 TRBD1 TRBV9 CASSVQNRGFGTDTQYF TGTGCCAGCAGCGTACAGAACAGGGGCTTTGGCACAGATACGCAGTATTTT
few TRBJ2-2 NA TRBV29-1 CSVKGRAKAKLFF TGCAGCGTGAAGGGCAGGGCCAAAGCGAAGCTGTTTTTT
few TRBJ2-7 NA TRBV4-1 CASSQVGSSYEQYF TGCGCCAGCAGCCAAGTTGGGAGCTCCTACGAGCAGTACTTC
few TRBJ2-2 NA TRBV6-5 CASSRRESGGELFF TGTGCCAGCAGCCGACGAGAAAGCGGCGGGGAGCTGTTTTTT
NA TRBJ2-1 NA TRBV5-1 CASSLENEQFF TGCGCCAGCAGCTTGGAAAATGAGCAGTTCTTC
NA TRBJ2-5 TRBD2 TRBV13 CASSSSTTSGETQYF TGTGCCAGCAGCTCGAGCACGACTAGCGGTGAGACCCAGTACTTC
few TRBJ2-7 TRBD2 TRBV15 CATSRAPSGRAGEQYF TGTGCCACCAGCAGAGCCCCTAGCGGGAGGGCCGGCGAGCAGTACTTC
NA TRBJ2-7 TRBD1 TRBV10-1 CASSEQGFEQYF TGCGCCAGCAGTGAACAGGGGTTCGAGCAGTACTTC
NA TRBJ2-1 NA TRBV7-2 CASRVAGGSSYNEQFF TGTGCCAGCAGAGTCGCGGGCGGCAGCTCCTACAATGAGCAGTTCTTC
few TRBJ2-7 TRBD2 TRBV4-2 CASSQVGSGGSSYEQYF TGTGCCAGCAGCCAAGTTGGTAGCGGGGGGAGCTCCTACGAGCAGTACTTC
NA TRBJ1-1 NA TRBV18 CASSVQGNTEAFF TGTGCCAGCTCAGTCCAGGGGAACACTGAAGCTTTCTTT
NA TRBJ2-7 NA TRBV9 CASSVAEAYEQYF TGTGCCAGCAGCGTAGCTGAGGCCTACGAGCAGTACTTC
NA TRBJ2-1 TRBD1 TRBV14 CASSHPGTGSRNEQFF TGTGCCAGCAGCCACCCCGGGACAGGGTCTCGCAATGAGCAGTTCTTC
NA TRBJ1-2 NA TRBV10-3 CAISESNSRSYGYTF TGTGCCATCAGTGAGTCGAACAGTCGCAGCTATGGCTACACCTTC
few TRBJ1-3 NA TRBV9 CASSPRSGNTIYF TGTGCCAGCAGCCCCCGCTCTGGAAACACCATATATTTT
NA TRBJ2-7 NA TRBV25-1 CASSDPGRQFEQYF TGTGCCAGCAGTGACCCGGGACGGCAGTTCGAGCAGTACTTC
NA TRBJ2-7 TRBD2 TRBV7-2 CASSVLSGRSSYEQYF TGTGCCAGCAGCGTCCTCAGCGGGAGGAGCTCCTACGAGCAGTACTTC
few TRBJ2-4 NA TRBV28 CASSPQGTKNIQYF TGTGCCAGCAGTCCACAGGGTACCAAAAACATTCAGTACTTC